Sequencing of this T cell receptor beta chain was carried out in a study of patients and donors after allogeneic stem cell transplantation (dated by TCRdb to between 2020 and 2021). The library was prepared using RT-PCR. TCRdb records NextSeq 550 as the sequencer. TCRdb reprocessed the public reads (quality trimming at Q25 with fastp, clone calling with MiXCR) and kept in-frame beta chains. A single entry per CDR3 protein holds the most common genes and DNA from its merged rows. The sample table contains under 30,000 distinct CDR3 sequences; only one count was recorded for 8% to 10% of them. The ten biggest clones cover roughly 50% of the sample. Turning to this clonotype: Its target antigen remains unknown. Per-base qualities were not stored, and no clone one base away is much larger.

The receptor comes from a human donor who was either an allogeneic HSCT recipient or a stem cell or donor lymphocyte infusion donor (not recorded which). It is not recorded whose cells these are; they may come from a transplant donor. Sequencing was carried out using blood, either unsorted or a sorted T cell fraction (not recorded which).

CDR3 loop: CASSPLPPGSSYEQYF. The sequenced DNA: TGCGCCAGCAGCCCACTCCCGCCCGGCAGCTCCTACGAGCAGTACTTC. Here the chain combines TRBV5-1 and TRBJ2-7; the D gene assignment is ambiguous. From its cysteine to its phenylalanine, the CDR3 spans 16 amino acids. Only the CDR3 DNA stays, 48 bases, in frame from base 1. The germline V gene supplies CDR1 SGHRS and CDR2 YFSETQ. Trimming at the junction amounts to 4 bases on V and 0 bases on J, and the germline ends lie 17 bases apart.